Included here is one TCR beta chain sequence, with context. Antigen: not known. This record belongs to a study of shared clonotypes between healthy human individuals. About the study: Samples came from two female and three male donors aged 18 to 49.

Study-level results: Estimated richness values were generally larger in naive subsets than in memory subsets.

V trimming: 7 bases; J trimming: 7 bases; junction bases outside the gene matches: 16. CDR3 size: 16 residues. CDR1 is SGHRS, CDR2 YFSETQ, per germline. Sequencing used immunoSEQ multiplex PCR; TCRdb keeps in-frame clones, though not all of them. The top ten clones hold around 0.38% of a sample with fewer than 1.6 million clones, around 98.5% of them seen once. All donors were healthy HIV-negative adults lacking recent acute infections or vaccinations. The sequenced sample consisted of naive CD4+ T cells sorted from blood. Subset denoted: CD45RA+ positively selected. The receptor's source is a man younger than 40 in good health. V is TRBV5-1 and J is TRBJ1-2; TRBD1 aligns across 10 bases. The CDR3 coding sequence is TGCGCCAGCGGAATGGACAGGGGGGGCCTGAATTCTGGCTACACCTTC. It yields the protein CASGMDRGGLNSGYTF.